This T cell receptor beta chain was identified in a study of T cells in Graves' hyperthyroidism and ophthalmopathy. Study overall: Peripheral blood sampling occurred at initial diagnosis, before any treatment.

Amplification of TCR beta CDR3 regions was performed using RNA transcripts as template. In the first-round RT-PCR of the TCR CDR3, the HTBI primer set was used. TCRdb passed the multiplex PCR reads through MiXCR, listing each CDR3 protein once. The data contain more than 350,000 distinct CDR3 sequences, around 14% of them singletons. Uncontrolled infection, other autoimmune disease, pregnancy or lactation barred patients from enrollment. About this clonotype: A read error may account for a junction end that differs from germline.

The sequenced material came from blood. The clonotype originates from a woman in her 30s with Graves' hyperthyroidism.

CDR3 loop: CASSDAGAAEQFF. For the CDR3, the DNA is TGCGCCAGCAGTGACGCAGGGGCGGCGGAGCAGTTCTTC. The gene calls are TRBV13 and TRBJ2-1, with D tentatively TRBD1 (6 bases). Germline-derived CDR1 and CDR2 are PRHDT and FYEKMQ (reference sequence). The CDR3 totals 13 residues.